These T cell receptor beta chains were read from a single sample in a study of T cell changes during pregnancy in multiple sclerosis. The protocol was immunoSEQ multiplex PCR, while the TCRdb copy is restricted to in-frame clones and leaves out a portion. The sample has roughly 39,000 clones; about nine tenths are singletons. Sequenced input: PBMCs (not recorded whether the cells were cultured). These TCRs come from a female donor with multiple sclerosis, enrolled in a pregnancy study. Each CDR3 is given with its conserved first and last residue. Fields, in order: J gene, clone size, V gene, D gene, CDR3 DNA, CDR3 protein. The D gene is left open where the match is weak. Only part of the rows carry a size: once, few, many, or a class if the clone is expanded.

TRBJ2-1 | NA | TRBV28 | NA | TGTGCCAGCAGTTTGCCCGCCGATCGGGAGCAGTTCTTC | CASSLPADREQFF
TRBJ2-7 | NA | TRBV28 | TRBD2 | TGTGCCAGCAGTTTATCCTGGGGCGGGAGAGTCTACGAGCAGTACTTC | CASSLSWGGRVYEQYF
TRBJ1-1 | NA | TRBV2 | NA | TGTGCCAGCAGGGATTGGGACACTGAAGCTTTCTTT | CASRDWDTEAFF
TRBJ1-2 | NA | TRBV6-5 | TRBD1 | TGTGCCAGCAGTTACTTGAGGACAGGGCAAAACTATGGCTACACCTTC | CASSYLRTGQNYGYTF
TRBJ1-1 | NA | TRBV10-3 | NA | TGTGCCACCGCTCAGGGCTCCACTGAAGCTTTCTTT | CATAQGSTEAFF
TRBJ1-1 | NA | TRBV2 | NA | TGTGCCAGCAGTGAAGGGGTCGCGGGATTGAGTGAAGCTTTCTTT | CASSEGVAGLSEAFF
TRBJ1-2 | NA | TRBV5-6 | TRBD1 | TGTGCCAGCAGCCCCGGACAGGGGCGGTTTGACACCTTC | CASSPGQGRFDTF
TRBJ2-1 | NA | TRBV30 | TRBD2 | TGTGCCTGGAGACTAGCGGGAGTCAATGAGCAGTTCTTC | CAWRLAGVNEQFF
TRBJ2-7 | NA | TRBV5-1 | NA | TGCGCCAGCAGCACACACTACGAGCAGTACTTC | CASSTHYEQYF
TRBJ2-1 | NA | TRBV27 | TRBD2 | TGTGCCAGCAGTTTCACCTTGACTAGCGGGTTCGGGAATGAGCAGTTCTTC | CASSFTLTSGFGNEQFF
TRBJ1-1 | NA | TRBV9 | NA | TGTGCCAGCAGCGGAGTAAACAGGGTTAACACTGAAGCTTTCTTT | CASSGVNRVNTEAFF
TRBJ2-3 | NA | TRBV6-5 | NA | TGTGCCAGCAGTTACTTTCGGGCGGATACGCAGTATTTT | CASSYFRADTQYF
TRBJ2-7 | NA | TRBV27 | TRBD1 | TGTGCCAGCAGTTCCTGGACAGGGGGGGCCTACGAGCAGTACTTC | CASSSWTGGAYEQYF
TRBJ2-2 | once | TRBV7-2 | NA | TGTGCCAGCAGCTTAGATCCGGGTCCAACCAACACCGGGGAGCTGTTTTTT | CASSLDPGPTNTGELFF
TRBJ1-2 | NA | TRBV4-1 | TRBD1 | TGCGCCAGCAGCCCCCGGGACAGGGTAATCCATGGCTACACCTTC | CASSPRDRVIHGYTF
TRBJ2-2 | NA | TRBV10-1 | TRBD2 | TGCGCCAGCAGTGAGAGGACTAGCGGAAACACCGGGGAGCTGTTTTTT | CASSERTSGNTGELFF
TRBJ2-6 | NA | TRBV5-4 | TRBD1 | TGTGCCAGCAGCTCCTGGGACAGGTCTCGGGCCAACGTCCTGACTTTC | CASSSWDRSRANVLTF